Below are 10 T cell receptor beta chains sequenced from a single sample in a study of regulatory T cells in long-lasting Graves disease. Documented time point: persistent/refractory GD, antithyroid drugs over 5 years with positive TRAb. With RNA extracted from PBMCs as input, the TCR library was made. Arm-PCR of CDR3 regions with iRepertoire HTBI primers generated TCR beta libraries. TCRdb independently ran MiXCR on the multiplex PCR reads; one entry per CDR3 protein. The table has a few hundred thousand distinct CDR3 sequences, about 25% seen once. The material sequenced was peripheral blood mononuclear cells (PBMCs), taken when the disease was refractory, from a patient treated with antithyroid drugs. These receptors came from a female donor with Graves disease.

This clonotype was counted at least ten times. V and J are TRBV2 and TRBJ2-7; TRBD2 matches 7 bases. Germline V CDR1 and CDR2: SNHLY, FYNNEI. Trimming at V came to 6 bases and at J to 0 bases, leaving 11 bases not matched to a gene. This CDR3 contains 16 residues. The CDR3 DNA is TGTGCCAGCAGACAAGTGGGCGGGGGTTTCTCCTACGAGCAGTACTTC. Translating gives CASRQVGGGFSYEQYF.

This clonotype was seen many times. This chain links TRBV12-3 or TRBV12-4 with TRBJ1-3; possibly TRBD1 for D (5 bases). The CDR3 runs 15 residues. Deletions cut 7 bases from V and 0 bases from J, with 13 bases between. CDR3 nucleotides: TGTGCCAGCACCGACAGTTTAAGCTCTGGAAACACCATATATTTT. This sequence encodes CASTDSLSSGNTIYF.

This clonotype was recorded at least ten times. V and J are TRBV28 and TRBJ2-1; D perhaps matches TRBD1 (6 bases). Germline lookup yields CDR1 MDHEN and CDR2 SYDVKM. The CDR3 consists of 14 residues. V lost 5 bases and J lost 4, with 12 bases in between. CDR3 nucleotides: TGTGCCAGCAGTATACGGACAGATTACAATGAGCAGTTCTTC. Its translation: CASSIRTDYNEQFF.

This clonotype was seen ten or more times. The chain carries TRBV5-1 and TRBJ1-2, with D perhaps TRBD1 (5 bases). V was cut by 4 bases and J by 1 base, with 26 bases left in between. CDR1 is SGHRS, CDR2 YFSETQ, per germline. The CDR3 covers 19 residues. The CDR3 DNA follows: TGCGCCAGCAGCGCGGGGGTCGCTCGGACCCGGAAGATTAACTATGGCTACACCTTC. It translates to CASSAGVARTRKINYGYTF.

The rearrangement uses TRBV18 and TRBJ1-2; D unresolved. The CDR3 extends over 17 amino acids. Germline CDR1 is KGHSH and CDR2 is LQKENI. The V end was cut by 0 bases, the J end by 4 bases, with 18 bases between. For the CDR3, the DNA is TGTGCCAGCTCACCACCGTTTCAGAGCCAGTTATCCTATGGCTACACCTTC. This codes for CASSPPFQSQLSYGYTF.

This clonotype was seen only a few times. V and J are TRBV30 and TRBJ1-5; a weak D match, TRBD1 (5 bases). The CDR3 contains 13 residues. The germline CDR1 and CDR2 sequences are GTSNPN and SVGIG (reference sequence). The V end was cut by 1 base, the J end by 5 bases, with 9 bases between. DNA for the CDR3: TGTGCCTGGAGTGGGGGGGGGGATCAGCCCCAGCATTTT. Encoded protein: CAWSGGGDQPQHF.

At least ten counts were recorded for this clonotype. The chain is built from TRBV7-7 and TRBJ2-2, with D possibly called TRBD1 or TRBD2 (5 bases each). The CDR3 is made up of 14 amino acids. Germline V gives CDR1 SSHAT, CDR2 FNYEAQ (reference sequence). V was shortened by 5 bases and J by 4 bases, with 11 bases between the two germline ends. This CDR3 is CASSVGASTGELFF. The CDR3 DNA follows: TGTGCCAGCAGCGTCGGGGCATCCACCGGGGAGCTGTTTTTT.

The chain combines TRBV15 with TRBJ1-2; 11 nucleotides align to TRBD1. V dropped 3 bases and J dropped 5; count of bases not matched to a gene: 5. The CDR3 has 15 residues. CDR1 LNHNV and CDR2 YYDKDF come from the germline V gene (reference sequence). CDR3 amino acids: CATSSGQGARYGYTF. CDR3 bases: TGTGCCACCAGCAGCGGACAGGGGGCGCGATATGGCTACACCTTC.

The sample holds many counts of this clonotype. This chain connects TRBV2 to TRBJ2-2; the D is unclear. There are 16 residues in the CDR3. The V end was cut by 1 base, the J end by 1 base, with 10 bases between. CDR1 and CDR2 from the germline V gene are SNHLY and FYNNEI. The CDR3 is CASSEGWGLNTGELFF. Here the CDR3 DNA reads TGTGCCAGCAGTGAAGGATGGGGATTGAACACCGGGGAGCTGTTTTTT.

There are many counts of this clonotype. The V call is TRBV12-3 or TRBV12-4, the J call TRBJ1-2, with D possibly being TRBD1 (5 bases). V was trimmed by 5 bases and J by 7 bases, leaving 20 bases between them. The length of the CDR3 is 15 residues. The CDR3 nucleotides read TGTGCCAGCAGTGACACGACAGTGGGCGGGGGTGGCTACACCTTC. Its translation is CASSDTTVGGGGYTF.